This T cell receptor beta chain was obtained from a study of blood T cell repertoires in COVID-19. Only in-frame clones appear in the TCRdb table, and some are missing; sequencing was by immunoSEQ multiplex PCR. This sample has about 270,000 clones, with roughly 86% found just once. Looked up from germline, CDR1 is MNHEY and CDR2 is SMNVEV (reference sequence). This CDR3 comprises 14 residues. Trimming pared 2 bases from V and 3 bases from J, leaving 10 bases between. The cohort comprised adults aged roughly 18 to 100 years residing in about two dozen US areas. Participants had their cohort set by participant-reported clinical history. Each recovered donor of Cohort 3 presented with two negative PCRs, clearance, or symptom resolution.

The chain is built from TRBV27 and TRBJ1-1; the D is unclear. The clonotype originates from a woman in her 30s who had recovered from COVID-19. Sequencing used PBMCs or T cells enriched from blood (not recorded which). The CDR3 protein is CASSLMGLHTEAFF. CDR3 nucleotide sequence: TGTGCCAGCAGTTTAATGGGCCTCCACACTGAAGCTTTCTTT.